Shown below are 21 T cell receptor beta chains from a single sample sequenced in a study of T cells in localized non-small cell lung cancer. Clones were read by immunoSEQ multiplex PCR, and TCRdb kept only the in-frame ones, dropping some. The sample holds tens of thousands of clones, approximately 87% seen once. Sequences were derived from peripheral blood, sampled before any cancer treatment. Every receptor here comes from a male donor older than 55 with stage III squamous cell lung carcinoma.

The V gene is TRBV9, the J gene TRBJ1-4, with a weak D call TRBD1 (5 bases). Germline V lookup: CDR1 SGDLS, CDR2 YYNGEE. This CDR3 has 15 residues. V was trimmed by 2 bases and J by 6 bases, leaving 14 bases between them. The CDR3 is CASSVGPRADEKLFF. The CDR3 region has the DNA TGTGCCAGCAGCGTTGGACCCAGGGCGGATGAAAAACTGTTTTTT.

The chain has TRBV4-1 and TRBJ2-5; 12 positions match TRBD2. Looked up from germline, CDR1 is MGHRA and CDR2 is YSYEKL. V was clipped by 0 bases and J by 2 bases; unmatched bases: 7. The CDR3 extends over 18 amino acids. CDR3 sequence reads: CASSQDLTTSGGQETQYF. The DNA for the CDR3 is TGCGCCAGCAGCCAAGATCTTACGACTAGCGGGGGACAAGAGACCCAGTACTTC.

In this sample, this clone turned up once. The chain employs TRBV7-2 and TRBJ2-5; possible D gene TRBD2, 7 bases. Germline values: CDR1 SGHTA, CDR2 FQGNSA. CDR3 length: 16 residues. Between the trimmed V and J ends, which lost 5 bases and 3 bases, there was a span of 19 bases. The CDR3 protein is CASSPRGGGGEETQYF. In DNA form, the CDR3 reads TGTGCCAGCAGCCCCAGAGGAGGCGGGGGCGAAGAGACCCAGTACTTC.

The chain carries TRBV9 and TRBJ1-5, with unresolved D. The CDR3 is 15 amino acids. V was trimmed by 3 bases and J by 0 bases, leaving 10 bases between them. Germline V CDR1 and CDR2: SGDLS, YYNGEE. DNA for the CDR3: TGTGCCAGCAGCGCCACGAGTGGTAGCAATCAGCCCCAGCATTTT. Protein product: CASSATSGSNQPQHF.

CDR3 in DNA: TGTGCCACCAGCAGAGCCGGAAATGAAAAACTGTTTTTT. As protein: CATSRAGNEKLFF. The chain employs TRBV15 and TRBJ1-4; D gene uncertain. The CDR3 contains 13 residues. The V gene's germline CDR1 is LNHNV and CDR2 YYDKDF (reference sequence). V was cut by 1 base and J by 5 bases, with 5 bases left in between. Together with reference TRBV15 and TRBJ1-4, the CDR3 gives the full variable domain: DAMVIQNPRYQVTQFGKPVTLSCSQTLNHNVMYWYQQKSSQAPKLLFHYYDKDFNNEADTPDNFQSRRPNTSFCFLDIRSPGLGDTAMYLCATSRAGNEKLFFGSGTQLSVL.

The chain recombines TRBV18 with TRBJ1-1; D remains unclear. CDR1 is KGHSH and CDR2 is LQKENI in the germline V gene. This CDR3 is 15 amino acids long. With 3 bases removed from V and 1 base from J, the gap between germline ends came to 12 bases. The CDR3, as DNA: TGTGCCAGCTCACCCGATAACAGAGAGAACACTGAAGCTTTCTTT. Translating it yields CASSPDNRENTEAFF.

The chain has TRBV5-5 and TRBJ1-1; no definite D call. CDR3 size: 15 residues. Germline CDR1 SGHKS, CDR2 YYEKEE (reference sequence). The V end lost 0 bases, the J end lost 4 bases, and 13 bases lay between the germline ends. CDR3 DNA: TGTGCCAGCAGCTTGGAACCGACGTTGGGCACTGAAGCTTTCTTT. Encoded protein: CASSLEPTLGTEAFF.

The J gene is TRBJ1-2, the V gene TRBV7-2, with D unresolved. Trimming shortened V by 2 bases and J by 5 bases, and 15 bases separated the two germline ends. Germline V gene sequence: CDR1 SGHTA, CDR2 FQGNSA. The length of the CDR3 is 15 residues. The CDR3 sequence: CASSLFRVPTYGYTF. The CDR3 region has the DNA TGTGCCAGCAGCTTATTCCGTGTCCCTACTTATGGCTACACCTTC.

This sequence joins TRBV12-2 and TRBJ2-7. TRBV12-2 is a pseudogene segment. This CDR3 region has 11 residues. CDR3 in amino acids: CASRVEYEQYV. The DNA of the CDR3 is TGTGCAAGTCGCGTAGAATACGAGCAGTACGTC.

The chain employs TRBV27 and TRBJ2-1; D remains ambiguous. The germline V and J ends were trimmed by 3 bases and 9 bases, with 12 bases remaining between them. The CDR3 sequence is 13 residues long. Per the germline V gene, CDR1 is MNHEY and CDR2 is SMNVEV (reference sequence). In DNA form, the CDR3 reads TGTGCCAGCAGTTTTCTCCTTGGCGTTGAGCAGTTCTTC. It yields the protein CASSFLLGVEQFF.

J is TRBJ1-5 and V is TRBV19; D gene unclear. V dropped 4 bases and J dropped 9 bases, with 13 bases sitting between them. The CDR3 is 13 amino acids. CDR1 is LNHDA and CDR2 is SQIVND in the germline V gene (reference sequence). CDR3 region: CASSRPGAGPQHF. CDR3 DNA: TGTGCCAGTAGTAGACCCGGTGCAGGGCCCCAGCATTTT.

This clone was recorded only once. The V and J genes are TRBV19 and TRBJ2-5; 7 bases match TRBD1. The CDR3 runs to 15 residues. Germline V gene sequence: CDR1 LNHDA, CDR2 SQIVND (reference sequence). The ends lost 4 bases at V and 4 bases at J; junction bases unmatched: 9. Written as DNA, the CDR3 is TGTGCCAGTAGTAGAACGGGACAGCTGACAGAGACCCAGTACTTC. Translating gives CASSRTGQLTETQYF.

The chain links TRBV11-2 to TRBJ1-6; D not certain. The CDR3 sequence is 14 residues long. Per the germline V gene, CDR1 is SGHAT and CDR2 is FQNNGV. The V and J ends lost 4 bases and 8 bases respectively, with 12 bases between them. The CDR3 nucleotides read TGTGCCAGCAGCTCTCTAGGGAGGGATTCACCCCTCCACTTT. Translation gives CASSSLGRDSPLHF. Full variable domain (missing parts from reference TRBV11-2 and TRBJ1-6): EAGVAQSPRYKIIEKRQSVAFWCNPISGHATLYWYQQILGQGPKLLIQFQNNGVVDDSQLPKDRFSAERLKGVDSTLKIQPAKLEDSAVYLCASSSLGRDSPLHFGNGTRLTVT.

The CDR3 bases are TGTGCCACCAAAGGGACATTCTCTGGAAACACCATATATTTT. Translated: CATKGTFSGNTIYF. The chain has TRBV6-5 and TRBJ1-3, with D perhaps matching TRBD1 (6 bases). The germline gives CDR1 MNHEY, CDR2 SVGAGI. The ends were cut back, 10 bases at V and 0 bases at J, with 13 bases in the middle. The CDR3 runs to 14 residues.

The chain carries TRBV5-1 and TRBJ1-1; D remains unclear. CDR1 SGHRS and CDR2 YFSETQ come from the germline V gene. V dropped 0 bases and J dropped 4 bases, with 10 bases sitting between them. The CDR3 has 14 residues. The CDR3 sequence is CASSLDGSSTEAFF. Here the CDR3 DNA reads TGCGCCAGCAGCTTGGACGGAAGTAGCACTGAAGCTTTCTTT.

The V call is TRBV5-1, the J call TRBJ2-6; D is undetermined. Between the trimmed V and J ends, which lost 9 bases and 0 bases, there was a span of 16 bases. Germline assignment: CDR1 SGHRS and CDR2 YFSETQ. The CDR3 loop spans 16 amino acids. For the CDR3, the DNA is TGCGCCACCGCGAGCATTCTATTCTCTGGGGCCAACGTCCTGACTTTC. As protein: CATASILFSGANVLTF.

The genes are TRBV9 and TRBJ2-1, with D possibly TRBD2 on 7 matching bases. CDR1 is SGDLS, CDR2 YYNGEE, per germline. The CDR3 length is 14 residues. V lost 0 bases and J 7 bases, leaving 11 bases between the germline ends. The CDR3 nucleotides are TGTGCCAGCAGCGTAGGAGGGGGGGAAAATGAGCAGTTCTTC. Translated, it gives CASSVGGGENEQFF.

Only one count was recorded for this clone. CDR3 region: CASSLSTGNEQFF. The DNA for the CDR3 is TGCGCCAGCAGCTTATCTACTGGGAATGAGCAGTTCTTC. V is TRBV5-1 and J is TRBJ2-1, with D uncertain. CDR1 is SGHRS, CDR2 YFSETQ, per germline. Trimming took off 2 bases at V and 7 bases at J, with 10 bases between the two ends. The CDR3 covers 13 residues.

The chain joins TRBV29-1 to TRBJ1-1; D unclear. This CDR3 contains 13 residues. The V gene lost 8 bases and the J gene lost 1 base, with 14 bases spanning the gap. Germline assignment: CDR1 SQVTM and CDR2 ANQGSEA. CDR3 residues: CSSSLGGNTEAFF. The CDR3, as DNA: TGCAGCTCTAGCCTAGGTGGGAACACTGAAGCTTTCTTT.

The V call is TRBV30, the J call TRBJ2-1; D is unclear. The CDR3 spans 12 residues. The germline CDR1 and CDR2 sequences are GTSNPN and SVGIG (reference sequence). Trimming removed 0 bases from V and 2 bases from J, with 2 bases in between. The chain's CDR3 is CAWSVTYNEQFF. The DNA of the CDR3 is TGTGCCTGGAGTGTTACCTACAATGAGCAGTTCTTC.

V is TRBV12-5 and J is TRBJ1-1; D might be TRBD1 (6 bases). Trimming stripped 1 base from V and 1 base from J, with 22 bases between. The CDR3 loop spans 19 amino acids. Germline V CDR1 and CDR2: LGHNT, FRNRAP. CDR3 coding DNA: TGTGCTAGTGGTTTGGACAAATACCTCGGACAGTCGGGGAACACTGAAGCTTTCTTT. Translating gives CASGLDKYLGQSGNTEAFF.